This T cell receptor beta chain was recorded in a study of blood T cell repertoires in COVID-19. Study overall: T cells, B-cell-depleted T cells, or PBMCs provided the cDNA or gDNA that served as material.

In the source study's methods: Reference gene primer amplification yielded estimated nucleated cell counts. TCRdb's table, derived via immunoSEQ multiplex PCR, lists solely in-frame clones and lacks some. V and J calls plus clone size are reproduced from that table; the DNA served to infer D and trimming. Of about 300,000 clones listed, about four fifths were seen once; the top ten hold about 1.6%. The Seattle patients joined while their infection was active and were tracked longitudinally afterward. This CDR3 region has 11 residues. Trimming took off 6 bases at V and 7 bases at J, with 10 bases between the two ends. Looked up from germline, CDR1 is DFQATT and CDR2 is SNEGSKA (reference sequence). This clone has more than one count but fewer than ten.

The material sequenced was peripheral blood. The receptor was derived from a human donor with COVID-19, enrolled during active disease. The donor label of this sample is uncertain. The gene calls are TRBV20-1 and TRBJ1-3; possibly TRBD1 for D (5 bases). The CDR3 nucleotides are TGCAGTGCCGGTGGGGGGAACACCATATATTTT. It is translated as CSAGGGNTIYF.